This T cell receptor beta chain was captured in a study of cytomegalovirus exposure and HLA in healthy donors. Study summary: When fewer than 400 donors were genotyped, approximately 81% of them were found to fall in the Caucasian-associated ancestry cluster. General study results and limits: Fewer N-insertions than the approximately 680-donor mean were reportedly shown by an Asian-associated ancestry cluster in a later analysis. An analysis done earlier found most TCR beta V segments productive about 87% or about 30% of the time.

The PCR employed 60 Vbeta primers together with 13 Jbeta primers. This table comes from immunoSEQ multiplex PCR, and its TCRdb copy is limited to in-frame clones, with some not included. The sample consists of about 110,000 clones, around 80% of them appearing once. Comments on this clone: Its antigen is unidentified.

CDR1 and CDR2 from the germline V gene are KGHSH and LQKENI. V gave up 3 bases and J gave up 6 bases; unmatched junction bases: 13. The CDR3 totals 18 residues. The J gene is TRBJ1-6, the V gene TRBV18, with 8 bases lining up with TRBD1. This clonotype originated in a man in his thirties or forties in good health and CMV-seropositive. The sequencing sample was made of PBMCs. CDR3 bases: TGTGCCAGCTCACCTTTACGAACCGGGACAGGAGGTAATTCACCCCTCCACTTT. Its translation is CASSPLRTGTGGNSPLHF.